This T cell receptor beta chain was captured by sequencing in a study of T cell responses to AZD1222 COVID-19 vaccine. CDR1 and CDR2 (germline): GTSNPN, SVGIG (reference sequence). Trimming stripped 1 base from V and 5 bases from J, with 14 bases between. The length of the CDR3 is 15 residues. Within the sample, this clone is medium-sized (0.01 to 0.1%). Method: immunoSEQ multiplex PCR; TCRdb's copy keeps in-frame clones and lacks some. The sample has around 85,000 clones; approximately 86% are singletons. This specimen was peripheral blood, taken on day 0 of AZD1222 vaccination. The source is an adult in good health. The V call is TRBV30, the J call TRBJ2-2; D possibly corresponds to TRBD1 (6 bases). The CDR3 sequence is CAWSERTELTGELFF. As DNA, the CDR3 is TGTGCCTGGAGTGAAAGGACAGAACTGACCGGGGAGCTGTTTTTT.